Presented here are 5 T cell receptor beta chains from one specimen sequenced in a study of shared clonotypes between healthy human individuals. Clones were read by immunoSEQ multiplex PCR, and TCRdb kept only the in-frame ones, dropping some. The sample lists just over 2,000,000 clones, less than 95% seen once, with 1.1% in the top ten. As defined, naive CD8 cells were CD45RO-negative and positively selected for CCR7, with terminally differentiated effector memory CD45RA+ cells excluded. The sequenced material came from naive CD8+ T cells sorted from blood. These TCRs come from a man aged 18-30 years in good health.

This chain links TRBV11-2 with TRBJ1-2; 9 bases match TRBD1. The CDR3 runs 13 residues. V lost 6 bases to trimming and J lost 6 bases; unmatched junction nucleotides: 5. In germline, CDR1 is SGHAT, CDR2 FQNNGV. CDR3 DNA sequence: TGTGCCAGCAGGGACTGGACAGGGGATGGCTACACCTTC. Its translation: CASRDWTGDGYTF.

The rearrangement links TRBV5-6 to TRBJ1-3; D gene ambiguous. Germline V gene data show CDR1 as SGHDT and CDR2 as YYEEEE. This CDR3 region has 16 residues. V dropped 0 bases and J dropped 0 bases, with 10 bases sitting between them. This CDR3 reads CASSLDQYFSGNTIYF. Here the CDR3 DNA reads TGTGCCAGCAGCTTGGACCAATATTTCTCTGGAAACACCATATATTTT.

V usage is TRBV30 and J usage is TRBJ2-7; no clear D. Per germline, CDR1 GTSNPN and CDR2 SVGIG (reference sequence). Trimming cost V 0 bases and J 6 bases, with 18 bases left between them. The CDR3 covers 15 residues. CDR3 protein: CAWSVGAAEWLEQYF. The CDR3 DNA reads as TGTGCCTGGAGTGTAGGCGCAGCCGAATGGCTCGAGCAGTACTTC.

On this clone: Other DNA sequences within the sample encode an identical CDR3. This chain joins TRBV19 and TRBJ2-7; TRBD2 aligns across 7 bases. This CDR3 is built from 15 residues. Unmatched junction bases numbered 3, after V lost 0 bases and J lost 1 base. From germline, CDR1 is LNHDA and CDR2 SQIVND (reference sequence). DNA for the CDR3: TGTGCCAGTAGTATAGACAGGGAGGGTTCCTACGAGCAGTACTTC. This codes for CASSIDREGSYEQYF. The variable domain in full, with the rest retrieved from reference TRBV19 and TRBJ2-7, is DGGITQSPKYLFRKEGQNVTLSCEQNLNHDAMYWYRQDPGQGLRLIYYSQIVNDFQKGDIAEGYSVSREKKESFPLTVTSAQKNPTAFYLCASSIDREGSYEQYFGPGTRLTVT.

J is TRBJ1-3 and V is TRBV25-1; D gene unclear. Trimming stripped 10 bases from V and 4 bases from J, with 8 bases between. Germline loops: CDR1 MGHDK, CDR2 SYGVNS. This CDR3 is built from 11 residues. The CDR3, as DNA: TGTGCCACCTCCGTCGGAAACACCATATATTTT. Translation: CATSVGNTIYF.